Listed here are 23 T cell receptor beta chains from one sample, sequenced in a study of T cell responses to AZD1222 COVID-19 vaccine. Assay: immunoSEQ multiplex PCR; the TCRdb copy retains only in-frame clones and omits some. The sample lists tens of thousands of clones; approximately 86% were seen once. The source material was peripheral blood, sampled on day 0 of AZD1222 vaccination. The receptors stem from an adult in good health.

The CDR3 here is CSARGQYEQYF. The CDR3 coding sequence is TGCAGTGCTAGAGGGCAGTACGAGCAGTACTTC. The rearrangement uses TRBV20-1 and TRBJ2-7; D not certain. Germline CDR1 and CDR2: DFQATT and SNEGSKA (reference sequence). Trimming took off 1 base at V and 4 bases at J, with 5 bases between the two ends. CDR3 length: 11 amino acids.

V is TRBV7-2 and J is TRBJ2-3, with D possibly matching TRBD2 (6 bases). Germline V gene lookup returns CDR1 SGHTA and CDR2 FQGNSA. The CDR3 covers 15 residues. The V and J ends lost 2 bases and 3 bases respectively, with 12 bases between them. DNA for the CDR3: TGTGCCAGCAGCTTATTGGGACTCGTTACAGATACGCAGTATTTT. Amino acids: CASSLLGLVTDTQYF.

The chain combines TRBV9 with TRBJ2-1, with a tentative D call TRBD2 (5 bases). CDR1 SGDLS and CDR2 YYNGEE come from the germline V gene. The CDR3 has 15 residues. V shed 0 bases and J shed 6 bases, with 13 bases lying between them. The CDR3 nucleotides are TGTGCCAGCAGCGTAGCGGTCACTAGAATCAATGAGCAGTTCTTC. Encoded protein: CASSVAVTRINEQFF.

Here the CDR3 reads CASSTPPGSRATNEKLFF. The CDR3 DNA sequence: TGTGCCAGCAGCACCCCTCCAGGGAGTAGGGCAACTAATGAAAAACTGTTTTTT. The chain couples TRBV7-9 to TRBJ1-4; perhaps TRBD1 as D (5 bases). Trimming removed 5 bases from V and 0 bases from J, with 19 bases in between. Germline values: CDR1 SEHNR, CDR2 FQNEAQ (reference sequence). The CDR3 runs to 18 residues.

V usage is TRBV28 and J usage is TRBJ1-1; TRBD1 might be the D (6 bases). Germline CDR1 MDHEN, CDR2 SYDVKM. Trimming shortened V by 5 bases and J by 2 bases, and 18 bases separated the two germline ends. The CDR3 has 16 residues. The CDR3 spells CASSPHMDSDNTEAFF. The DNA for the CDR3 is TGTGCCAGCAGTCCGCATATGGACAGTGACAACACTGAAGCTTTCTTT.

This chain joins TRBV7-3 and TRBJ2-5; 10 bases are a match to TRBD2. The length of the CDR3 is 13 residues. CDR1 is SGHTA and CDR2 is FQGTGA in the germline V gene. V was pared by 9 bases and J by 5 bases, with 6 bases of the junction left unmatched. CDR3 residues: CASSGGPGETQYF. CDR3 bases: TGTGCCAGTAGCGGGGGGCCAGGGGAGACCCAGTACTTC.

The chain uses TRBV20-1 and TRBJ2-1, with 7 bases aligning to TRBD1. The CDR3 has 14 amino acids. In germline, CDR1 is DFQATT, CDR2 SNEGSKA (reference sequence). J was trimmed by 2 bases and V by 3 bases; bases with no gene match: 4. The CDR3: CSASFGTAYNEQFF. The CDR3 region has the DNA TGCAGTGCTAGTTTTGGGACAGCCTACAATGAGCAGTTCTTC.

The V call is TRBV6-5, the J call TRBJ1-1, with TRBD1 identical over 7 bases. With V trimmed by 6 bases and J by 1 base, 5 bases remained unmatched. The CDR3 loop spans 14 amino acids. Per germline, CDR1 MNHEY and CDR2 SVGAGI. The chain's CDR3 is CASSVTGENTEAFF. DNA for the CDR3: TGTGCCAGCAGCGTCACAGGGGAGAACACTGAAGCTTTCTTT.

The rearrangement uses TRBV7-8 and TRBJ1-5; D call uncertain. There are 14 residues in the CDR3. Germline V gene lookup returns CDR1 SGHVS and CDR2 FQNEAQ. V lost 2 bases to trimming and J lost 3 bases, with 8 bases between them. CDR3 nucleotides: TGTGCCAGCAGCTTAAGTCCCATCAATCAGCCCCAGCATTTT. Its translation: CASSLSPINQPQHF.

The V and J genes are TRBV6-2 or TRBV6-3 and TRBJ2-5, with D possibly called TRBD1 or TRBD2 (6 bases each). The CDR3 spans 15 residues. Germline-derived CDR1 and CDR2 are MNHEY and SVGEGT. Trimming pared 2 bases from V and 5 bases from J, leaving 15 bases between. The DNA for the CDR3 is TGTGCCAGCAGTTACCAAGGGGGGCCAATGGAGACCCAGTACTTC. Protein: CASSYQGGPMETQYF.

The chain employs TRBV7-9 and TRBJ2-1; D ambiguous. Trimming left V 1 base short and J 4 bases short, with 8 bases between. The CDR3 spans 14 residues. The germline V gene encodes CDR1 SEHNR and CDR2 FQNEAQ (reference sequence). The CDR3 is CASSLEVEYNEQFF. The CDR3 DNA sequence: TGTGCCAGCAGCTTAGAGGTCGAATACAATGAGCAGTTCTTC.

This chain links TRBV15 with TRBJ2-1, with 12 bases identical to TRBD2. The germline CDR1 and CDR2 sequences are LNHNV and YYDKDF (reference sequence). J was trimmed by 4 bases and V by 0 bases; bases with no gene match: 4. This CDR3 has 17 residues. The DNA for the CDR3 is TGTGCCACCAGCAGAGAGAGCCTAGCGGGAGGGTACAATGAGCAGTTCTTC. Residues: CATSRESLAGGYNEQFF. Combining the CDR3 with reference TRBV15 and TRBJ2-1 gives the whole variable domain DAMVIQNPRYQVTQFGKPVTLSCSQTLNHNVMYWYQQKSSQAPKLLFHYYDKDFNNEADTPDNFQSRRPNTSFCFLDIRSPGLGDTAMYLCATSRESLAGGYNEQFFGPGTRLTVL.

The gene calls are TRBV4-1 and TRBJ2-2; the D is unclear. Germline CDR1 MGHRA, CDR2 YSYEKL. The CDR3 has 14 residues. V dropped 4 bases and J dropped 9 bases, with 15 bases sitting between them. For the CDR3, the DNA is TGCGCCAGCAGCCGCACCCTTCAGGTCCGGGAGCTGTTTTTT. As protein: CASSRTLQVRELFF.

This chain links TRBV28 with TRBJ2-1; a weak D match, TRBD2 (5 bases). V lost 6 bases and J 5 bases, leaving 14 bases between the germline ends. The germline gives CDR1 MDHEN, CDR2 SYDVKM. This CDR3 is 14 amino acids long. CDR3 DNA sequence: TGTGCCAGCAGCGCGGCCGGACTGCACAATGAGCAGTTCTTC. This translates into CASSAAGLHNEQFF. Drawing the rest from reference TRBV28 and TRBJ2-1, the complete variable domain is DVKVTQSSRYLVKRTGEKVFLECVQDMDHENMFWYRQDPGLGLRLIYFSYDVKMKEKGDIPEGYSVSREKKERFSLILESASTNQTSMYLCASSAAGLHNEQFFGPGTRLTVL.

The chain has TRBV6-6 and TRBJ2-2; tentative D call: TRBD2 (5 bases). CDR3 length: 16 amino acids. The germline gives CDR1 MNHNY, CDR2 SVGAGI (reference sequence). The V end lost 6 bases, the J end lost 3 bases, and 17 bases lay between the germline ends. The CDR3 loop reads CASSRGLSRDTGELFF. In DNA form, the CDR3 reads TGTGCCAGCAGCCGCGGACTTTCGCGAGACACCGGGGAGCTGTTTTTT.

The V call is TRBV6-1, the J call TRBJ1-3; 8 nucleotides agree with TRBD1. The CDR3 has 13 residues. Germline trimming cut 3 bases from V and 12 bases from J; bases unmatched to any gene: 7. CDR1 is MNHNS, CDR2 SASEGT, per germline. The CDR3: CASSETGQGDIYF. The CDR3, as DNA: TGTGCCAGCAGTGAGACCGGACAGGGCGACATATATTTT.

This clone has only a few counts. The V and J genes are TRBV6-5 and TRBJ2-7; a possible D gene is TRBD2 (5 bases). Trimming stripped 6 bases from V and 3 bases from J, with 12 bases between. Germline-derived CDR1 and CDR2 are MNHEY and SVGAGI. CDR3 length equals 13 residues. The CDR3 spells CASSQYRGYEQYF. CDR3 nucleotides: TGTGCCAGCAGCCAATACCGGGGCTACGAGCAGTACTTC.

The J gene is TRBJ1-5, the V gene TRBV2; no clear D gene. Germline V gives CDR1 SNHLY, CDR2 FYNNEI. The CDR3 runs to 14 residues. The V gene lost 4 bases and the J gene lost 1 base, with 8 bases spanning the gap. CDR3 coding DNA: TGTGCCAGCAGTGTCAGTGAGAGCAATCAGCCCCAGCATTTT. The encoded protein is CASSVSESNQPQHF.

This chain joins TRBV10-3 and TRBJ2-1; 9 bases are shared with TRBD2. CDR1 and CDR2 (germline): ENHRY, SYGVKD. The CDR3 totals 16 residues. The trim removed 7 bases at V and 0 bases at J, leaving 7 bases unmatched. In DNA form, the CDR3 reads TGTGCCATCACCGCGACTAGCGGAAGCTCCTACAATGAGCAGTTCTTC. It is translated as CAITATSGSSYNEQFF.

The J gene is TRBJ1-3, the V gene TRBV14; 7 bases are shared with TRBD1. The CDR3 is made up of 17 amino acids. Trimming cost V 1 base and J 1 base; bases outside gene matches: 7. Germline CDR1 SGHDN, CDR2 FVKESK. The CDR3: CASSQAPGQTSGNTIYF. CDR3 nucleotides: TGTGCCAGCAGCCAAGCTCCGGGACAGACATCTGGAAACACCATATATTTT.

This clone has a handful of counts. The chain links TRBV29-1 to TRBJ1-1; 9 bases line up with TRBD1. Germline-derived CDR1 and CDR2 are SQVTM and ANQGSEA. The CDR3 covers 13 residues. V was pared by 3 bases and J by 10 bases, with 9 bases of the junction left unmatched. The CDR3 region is CSVEGETGGGAFF. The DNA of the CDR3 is TGCAGCGTTGAGGGCGAGACAGGGGGGGGAGCTTTCTTT.

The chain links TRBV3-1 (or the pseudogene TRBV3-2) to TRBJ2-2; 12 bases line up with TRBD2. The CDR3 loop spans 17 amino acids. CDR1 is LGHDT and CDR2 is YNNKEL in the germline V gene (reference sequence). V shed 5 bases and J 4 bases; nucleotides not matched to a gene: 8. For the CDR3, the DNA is TGTGCCAGCAGCTTACGACTAGCGGGAGCGGGCACCGGGGAGCTGTTTTTT. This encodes CASSLRLAGAGTGELFF.

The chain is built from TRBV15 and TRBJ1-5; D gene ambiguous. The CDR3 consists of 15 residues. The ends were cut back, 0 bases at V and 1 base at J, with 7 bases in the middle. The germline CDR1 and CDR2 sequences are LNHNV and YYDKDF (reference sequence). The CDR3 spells CATSRDQRSNQPQHF. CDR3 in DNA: TGTGCCACCAGCAGAGATCAGAGAAGCAATCAGCCCCAGCATTTT.